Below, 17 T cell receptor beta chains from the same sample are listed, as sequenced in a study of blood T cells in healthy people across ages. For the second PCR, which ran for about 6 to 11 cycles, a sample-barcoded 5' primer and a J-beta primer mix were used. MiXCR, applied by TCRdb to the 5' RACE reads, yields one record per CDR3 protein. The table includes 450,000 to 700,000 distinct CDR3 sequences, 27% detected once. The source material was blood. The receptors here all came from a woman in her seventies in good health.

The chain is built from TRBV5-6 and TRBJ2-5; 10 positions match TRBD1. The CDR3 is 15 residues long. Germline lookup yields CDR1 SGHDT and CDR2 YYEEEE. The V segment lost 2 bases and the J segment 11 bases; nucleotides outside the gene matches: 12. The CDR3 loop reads CASSLRQGATGEQYF. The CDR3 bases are TGTGCCAGCAGCTTAAGACAGGGGGCTACCGGGGAGCAGTACTTC.

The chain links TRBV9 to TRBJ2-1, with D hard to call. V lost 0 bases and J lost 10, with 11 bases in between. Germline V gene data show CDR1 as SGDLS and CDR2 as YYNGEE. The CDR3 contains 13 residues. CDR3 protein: CASSVGSSREQFF. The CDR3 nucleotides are TGTGCCAGCAGCGTAGGTTCCAGCAGAGAGCAGTTCTTC.

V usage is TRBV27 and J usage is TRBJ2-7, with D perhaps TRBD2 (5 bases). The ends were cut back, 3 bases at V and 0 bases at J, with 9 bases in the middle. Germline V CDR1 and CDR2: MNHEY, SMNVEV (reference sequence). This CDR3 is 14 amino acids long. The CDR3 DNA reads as TGTGCCAGCAGTTTTCCGGGGAGCTCCTACGAGCAGTACTTC. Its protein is CASSFPGSSYEQYF.

This CDR3 is CASSFSPTTLKNIQYF. The CDR3 bases are TGTGCCAGCAGTTTCTCGCCGACCACCCTCAAAAACATTCAGTACTTC. V and J are TRBV28 and TRBJ2-4; D not resolved. This CDR3 has 16 residues. CDR1 is MDHEN and CDR2 is SYDVKM in the germline V gene. The V end was cut by 3 bases, the J end by 3 bases, with 15 bases between.

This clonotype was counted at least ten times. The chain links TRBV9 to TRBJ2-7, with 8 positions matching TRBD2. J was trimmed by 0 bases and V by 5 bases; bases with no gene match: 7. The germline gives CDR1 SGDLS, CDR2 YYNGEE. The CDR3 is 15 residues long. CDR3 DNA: TGTGCCAGCAGTTTTGACGGGGGGGACTCCTACGAGCAGTACTTC. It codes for CASSFDGGDSYEQYF.

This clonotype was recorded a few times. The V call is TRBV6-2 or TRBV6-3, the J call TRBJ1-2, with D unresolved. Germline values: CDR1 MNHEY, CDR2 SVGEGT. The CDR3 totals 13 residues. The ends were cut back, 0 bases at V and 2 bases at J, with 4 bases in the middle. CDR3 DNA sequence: TGTGCCAGCAGTTACTCGATGAACTATGGCTACACCTTC. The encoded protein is CASSYSMNYGYTF.

CDR3 loop: CASSRARQGLEEQYF. The CDR3 bases are TGTGCCAGCAGCCGGGCGAGACAGGGATTGGAGGAGCAGTACTTC. The chain carries TRBV6-1 and TRBJ2-7; the match to TRBD1 covers 7 bases. This CDR3 is built from 15 residues. The J segment lost 7 bases and the V segment lost 6 bases, leaving 15 bases of the junction unmatched. Per germline, CDR1 MNHNS and CDR2 SASEGT.

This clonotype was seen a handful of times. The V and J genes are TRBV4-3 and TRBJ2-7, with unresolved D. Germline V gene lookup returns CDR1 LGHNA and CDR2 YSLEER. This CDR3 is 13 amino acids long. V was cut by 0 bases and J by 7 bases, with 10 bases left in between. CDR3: CASSQEIRREQYF. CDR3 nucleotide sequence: TGCGCCAGCAGCCAAGAGATTAGAAGGGAGCAGTACTTC.

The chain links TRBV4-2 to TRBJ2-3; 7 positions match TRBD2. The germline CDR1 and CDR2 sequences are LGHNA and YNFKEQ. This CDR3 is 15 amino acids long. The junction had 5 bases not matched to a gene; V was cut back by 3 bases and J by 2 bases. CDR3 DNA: TGTGCCAGCAGCCAGGTTAGCGGGTACACAGATACGCAGTATTTT. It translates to CASSQVSGYTDTQYF.

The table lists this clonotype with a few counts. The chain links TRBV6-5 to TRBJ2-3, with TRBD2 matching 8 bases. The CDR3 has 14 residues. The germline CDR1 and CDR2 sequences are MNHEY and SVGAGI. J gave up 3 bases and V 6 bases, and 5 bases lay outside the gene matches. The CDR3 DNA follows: TGTGCCAGCAGCCGTCGCGGGGGGACAGATACGCAGTATTTT. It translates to CASSRRGGTDTQYF.

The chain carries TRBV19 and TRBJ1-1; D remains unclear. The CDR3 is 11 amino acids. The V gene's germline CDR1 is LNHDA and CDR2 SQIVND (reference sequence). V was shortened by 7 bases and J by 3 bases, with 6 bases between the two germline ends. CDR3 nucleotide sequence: TGTGCCAGTACCGAGTACACTGAAGCTTTCTTT. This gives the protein CASTEYTEAFF.

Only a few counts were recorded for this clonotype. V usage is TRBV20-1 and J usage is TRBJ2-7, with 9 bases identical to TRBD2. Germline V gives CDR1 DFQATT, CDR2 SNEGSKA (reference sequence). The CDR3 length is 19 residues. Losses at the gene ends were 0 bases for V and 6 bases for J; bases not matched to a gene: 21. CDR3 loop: CSARDPRAGGSGLSAEQYF. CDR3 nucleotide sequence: TGCAGTGCTAGAGACCCTAGGGCGGGGGGGAGCGGATTGTCGGCCGAGCAGTACTTC.

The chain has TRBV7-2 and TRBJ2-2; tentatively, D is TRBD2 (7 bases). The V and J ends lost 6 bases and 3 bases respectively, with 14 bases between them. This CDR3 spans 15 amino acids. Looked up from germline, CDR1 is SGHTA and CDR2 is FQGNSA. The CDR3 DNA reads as TGTGCCAGCAGGCAACAGGGAGGGGACACCGGGGAGCTGTTTTTT. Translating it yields CASRQQGGDTGELFF. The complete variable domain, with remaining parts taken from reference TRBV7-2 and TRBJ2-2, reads GAGVSQSPSNKVTEKGKDVELRCDPISGHTALYWYRQSLGQGLEFLIYFQGNSAPDKSGLPSDRFSAERTGGSVSTLTIQRTQQEDSAVYLCASRQQGGDTGELFFGEGSRLTVL.

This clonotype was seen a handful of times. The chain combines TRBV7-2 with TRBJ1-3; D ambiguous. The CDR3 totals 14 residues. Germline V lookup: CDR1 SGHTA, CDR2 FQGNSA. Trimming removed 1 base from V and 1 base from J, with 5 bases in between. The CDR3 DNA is TGTGCCAGCAGCTTAGTAGGGTCTGGAAACACCATATATTTT. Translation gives CASSLVGSGNTIYF.

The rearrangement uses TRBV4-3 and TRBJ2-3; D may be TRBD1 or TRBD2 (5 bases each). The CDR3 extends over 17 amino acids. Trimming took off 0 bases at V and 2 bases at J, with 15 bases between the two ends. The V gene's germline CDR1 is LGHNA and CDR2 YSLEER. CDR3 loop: CASSQDRGTGITDTQYF. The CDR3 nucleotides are TGCGCCAGCAGCCAAGATCGGGGAACAGGAATCACAGATACGCAGTATTTT.

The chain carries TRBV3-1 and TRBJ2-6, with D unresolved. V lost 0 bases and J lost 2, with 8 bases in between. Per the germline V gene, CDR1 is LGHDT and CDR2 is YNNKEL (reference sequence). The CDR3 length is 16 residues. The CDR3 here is CASSQDGGAGANVLTF. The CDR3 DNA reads TGTGCCAGCAGCCAAGACGGTGGAGCTGGGGCCAACGTCCTGACTTTC.

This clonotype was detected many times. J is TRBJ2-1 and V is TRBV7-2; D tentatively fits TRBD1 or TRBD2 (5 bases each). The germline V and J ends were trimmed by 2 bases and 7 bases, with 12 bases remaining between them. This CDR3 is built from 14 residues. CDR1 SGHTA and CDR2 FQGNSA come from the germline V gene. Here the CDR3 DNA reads TGTGCCAGCAGCTTAACAAGGGACGGGAATGAGCAGTTCTTC. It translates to CASSLTRDGNEQFF. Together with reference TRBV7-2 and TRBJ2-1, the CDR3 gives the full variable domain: GAGVSQSPSNKVTEKGKDVELRCDPISGHTALYWYRQSLGQGLEFLIYFQGNSAPDKSGLPSDRFSAERTGGSVSTLTIQRTQQEDSAVYLCASSLTRDGNEQFFGPGTRLTVL.